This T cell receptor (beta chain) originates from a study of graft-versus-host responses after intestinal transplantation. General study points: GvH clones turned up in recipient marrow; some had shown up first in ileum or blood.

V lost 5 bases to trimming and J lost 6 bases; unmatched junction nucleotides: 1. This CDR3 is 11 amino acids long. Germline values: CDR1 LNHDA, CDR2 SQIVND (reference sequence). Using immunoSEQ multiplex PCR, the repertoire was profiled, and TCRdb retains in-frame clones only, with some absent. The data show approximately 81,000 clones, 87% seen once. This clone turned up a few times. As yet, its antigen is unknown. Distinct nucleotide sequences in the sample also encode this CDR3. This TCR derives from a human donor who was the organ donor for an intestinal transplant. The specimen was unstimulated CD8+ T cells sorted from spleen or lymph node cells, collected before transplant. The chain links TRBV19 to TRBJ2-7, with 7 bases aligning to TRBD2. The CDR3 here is CASSPGGEQYF. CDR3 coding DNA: TGTGCCAGTAGTCCGGGAGGCGAGCAGTACTTC.